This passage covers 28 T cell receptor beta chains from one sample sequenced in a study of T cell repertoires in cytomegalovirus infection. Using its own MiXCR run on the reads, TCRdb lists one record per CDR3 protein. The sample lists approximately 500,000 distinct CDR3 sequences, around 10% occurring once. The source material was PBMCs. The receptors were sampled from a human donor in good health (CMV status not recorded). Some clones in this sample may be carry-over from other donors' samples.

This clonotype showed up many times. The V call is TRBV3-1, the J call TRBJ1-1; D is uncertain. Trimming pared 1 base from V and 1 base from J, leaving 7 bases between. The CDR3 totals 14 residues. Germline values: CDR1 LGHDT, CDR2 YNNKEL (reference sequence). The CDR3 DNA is TGTGCCAGCAGCCAAGTATTGGCGAACACTGAAGCTTTCTTT. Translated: CASSQVLANTEAFF.

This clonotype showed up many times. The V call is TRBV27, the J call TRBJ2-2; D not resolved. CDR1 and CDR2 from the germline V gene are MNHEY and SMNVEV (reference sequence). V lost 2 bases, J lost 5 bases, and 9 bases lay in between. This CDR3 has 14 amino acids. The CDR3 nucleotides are TGTGCCAGCAGTTTAAGTGGGTCGACCGGGGAGCTGTTTTTT. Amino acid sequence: CASSLSGSTGELFF.

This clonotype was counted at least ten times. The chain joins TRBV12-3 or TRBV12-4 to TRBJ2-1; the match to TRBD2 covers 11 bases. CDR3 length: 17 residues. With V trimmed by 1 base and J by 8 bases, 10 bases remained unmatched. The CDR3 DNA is TGTGCCAGCAGTTTAGGGGCGGGTAGCGGGGGGGCTGATGAGCAGTTCTTC. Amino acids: CASSLGAGSGGADEQFF.

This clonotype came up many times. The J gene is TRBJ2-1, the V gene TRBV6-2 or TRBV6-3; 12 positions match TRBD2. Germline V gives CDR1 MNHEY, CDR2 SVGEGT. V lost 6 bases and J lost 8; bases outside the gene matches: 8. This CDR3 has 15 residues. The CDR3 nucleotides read TGTGCCAGCAGCCGACTAGCGGGAGAGGACGATGAGCAGTTCTTC. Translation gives CASSRLAGEDDEQFF.

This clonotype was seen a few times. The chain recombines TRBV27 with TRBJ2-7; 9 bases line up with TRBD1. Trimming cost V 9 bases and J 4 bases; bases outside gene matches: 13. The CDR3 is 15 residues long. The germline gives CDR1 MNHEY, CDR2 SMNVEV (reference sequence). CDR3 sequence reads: CASWPSGDRVYEQYF. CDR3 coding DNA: TGTGCCAGTTGGCCCTCTGGGGACAGGGTTTACGAGCAGTACTTC.

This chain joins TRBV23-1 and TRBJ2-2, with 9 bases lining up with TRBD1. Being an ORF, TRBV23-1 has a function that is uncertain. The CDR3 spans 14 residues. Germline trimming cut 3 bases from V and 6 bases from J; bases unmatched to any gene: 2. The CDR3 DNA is TGCGCCAGCAGTCATAACAGGGGGCCCGGGGAGCTGTTTTTT. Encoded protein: CASSHNRGPGELFF.

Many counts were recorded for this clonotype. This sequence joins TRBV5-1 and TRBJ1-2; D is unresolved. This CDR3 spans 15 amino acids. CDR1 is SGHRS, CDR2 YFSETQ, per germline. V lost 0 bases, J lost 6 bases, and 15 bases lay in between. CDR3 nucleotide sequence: TGCGCCAGCAGCTTGGCCGAAGGGCCCCTTGATGGCTACACCTTC. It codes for CASSLAEGPLDGYTF. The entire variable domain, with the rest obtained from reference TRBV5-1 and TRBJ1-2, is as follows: KAGVTQTPRYLIKTRGQQVTLSCSPISGHRSVSWYQQTPGQGLQFLFEYFSETQRNKGNFPGRFSGRQFSNSRSEMNVSTLELGDSALYLCASSLAEGPLDGYTFGSGTRLTVV.

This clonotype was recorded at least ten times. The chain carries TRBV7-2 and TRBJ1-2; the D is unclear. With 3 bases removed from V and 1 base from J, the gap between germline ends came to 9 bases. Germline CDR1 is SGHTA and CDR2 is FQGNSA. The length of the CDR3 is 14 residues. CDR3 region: CASSFGPNNYGYTF. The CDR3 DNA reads TGTGCCAGCAGCTTCGGGCCTAATAACTATGGCTACACCTTC.

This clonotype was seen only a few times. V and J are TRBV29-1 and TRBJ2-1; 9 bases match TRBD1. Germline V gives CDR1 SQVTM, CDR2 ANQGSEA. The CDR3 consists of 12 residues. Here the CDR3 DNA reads TGCACCCTATGGACAGGGGACAATGAGCAGTTCTTC. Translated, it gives CTLWTGDNEQFF.

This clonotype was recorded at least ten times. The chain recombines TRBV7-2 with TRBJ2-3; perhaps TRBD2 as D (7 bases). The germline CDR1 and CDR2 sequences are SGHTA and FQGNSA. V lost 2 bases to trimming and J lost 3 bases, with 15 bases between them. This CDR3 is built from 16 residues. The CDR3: CASSLQGPGGTDTQYF. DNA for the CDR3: TGTGCCAGCAGCTTACAGGGGCCGGGAGGTACAGATACGCAGTATTTT.

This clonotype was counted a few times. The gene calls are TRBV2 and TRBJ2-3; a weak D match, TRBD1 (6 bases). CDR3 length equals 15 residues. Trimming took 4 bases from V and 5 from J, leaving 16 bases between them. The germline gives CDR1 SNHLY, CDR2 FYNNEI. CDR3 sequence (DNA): TGTGCCAGCAGTGTCTGGACAGTAAGAATAGATACGCAGTATTTT. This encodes CASSVWTVRIDTQYF.

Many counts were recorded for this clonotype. The CDR3: CSARDRGAGEKLFF. As DNA, the CDR3 is TGCAGTGCTAGAGATCGGGGCGCGGGGGAAAAACTGTTTTTT. The V and J genes are TRBV20-1 and TRBJ1-4; perhaps TRBD1 as D (5 bases). Per the germline V gene, CDR1 is DFQATT and CDR2 is SNEGSKA (reference sequence). The CDR3 length is 14 residues. Trimming took off 0 bases at V and 8 bases at J, with 13 bases between the two ends.

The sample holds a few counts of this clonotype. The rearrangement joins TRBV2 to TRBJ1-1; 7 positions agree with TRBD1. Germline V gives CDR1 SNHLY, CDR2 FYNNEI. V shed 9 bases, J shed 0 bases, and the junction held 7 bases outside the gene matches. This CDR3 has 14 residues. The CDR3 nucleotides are TGTGCCAGTTTTAAGGGGGCGGTGAACACTGAAGCTTTCTTT. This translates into CASFKGAVNTEAFF.

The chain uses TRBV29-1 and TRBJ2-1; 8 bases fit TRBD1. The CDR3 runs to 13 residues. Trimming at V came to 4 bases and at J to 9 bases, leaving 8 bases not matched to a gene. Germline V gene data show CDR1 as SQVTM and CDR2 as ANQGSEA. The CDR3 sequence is CSVGGGQGGEQFF. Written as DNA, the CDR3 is TGCAGCGTTGGAGGTGGACAGGGCGGTGAGCAGTTCTTC.

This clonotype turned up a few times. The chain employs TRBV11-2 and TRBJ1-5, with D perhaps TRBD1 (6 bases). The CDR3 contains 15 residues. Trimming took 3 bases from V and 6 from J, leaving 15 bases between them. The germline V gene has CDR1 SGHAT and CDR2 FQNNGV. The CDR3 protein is CASSLRGGASQPQHF. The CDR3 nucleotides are TGTGCCAGCAGCTTGAGGGGGGGCGCGAGTCAGCCCCAGCATTTT.

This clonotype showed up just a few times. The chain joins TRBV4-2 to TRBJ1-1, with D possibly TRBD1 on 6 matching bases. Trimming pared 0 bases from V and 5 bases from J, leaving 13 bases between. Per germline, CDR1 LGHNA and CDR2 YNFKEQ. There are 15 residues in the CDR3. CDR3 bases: TGTGCCAGCAGCCAAGACAACAGGGAAAGAACTGAAGCTTTCTTT. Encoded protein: CASSQDNRERTEAFF.

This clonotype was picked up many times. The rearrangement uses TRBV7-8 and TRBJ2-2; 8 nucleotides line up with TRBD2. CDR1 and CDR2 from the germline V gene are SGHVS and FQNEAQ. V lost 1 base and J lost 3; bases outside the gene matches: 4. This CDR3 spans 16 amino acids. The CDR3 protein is CASSLGAGGDTGELFF. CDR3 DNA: TGTGCCAGCAGCTTAGGGGCGGGAGGCGACACCGGGGAGCTGTTTTTT.

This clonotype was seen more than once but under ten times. The chain's CDR3 is CAIGPGLENNEQFF. The CDR3 DNA reads TGTGCCATCGGACCGGGACTAGAGAACAATGAGCAGTTCTTC. The V gene is TRBV10-3, the J gene TRBJ2-1; 8 bases match TRBD2. This CDR3 region has 14 residues. Germline V CDR1 and CDR2: ENHRY, SYGVKD. After removal of 8 bases from V and 5 bases from J, the junction contained 8 bases not matched to a gene.

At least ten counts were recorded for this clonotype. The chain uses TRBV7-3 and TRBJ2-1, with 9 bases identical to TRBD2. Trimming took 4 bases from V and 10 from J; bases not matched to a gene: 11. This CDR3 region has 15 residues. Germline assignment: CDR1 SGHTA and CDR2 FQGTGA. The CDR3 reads CASSSHRGGAGEQFF. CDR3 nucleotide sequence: TGTGCCAGCAGCTCTCACCGCGGGGGGGCAGGGGAGCAGTTCTTC.

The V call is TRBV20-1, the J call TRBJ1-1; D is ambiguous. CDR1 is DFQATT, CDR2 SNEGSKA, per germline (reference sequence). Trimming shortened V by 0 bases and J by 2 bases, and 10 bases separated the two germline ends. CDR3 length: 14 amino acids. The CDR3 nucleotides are TGCAGTGCTAGAGATAGGACTGTAAACACTGAAGCTTTCTTT. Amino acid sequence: CSARDRTVNTEAFF.

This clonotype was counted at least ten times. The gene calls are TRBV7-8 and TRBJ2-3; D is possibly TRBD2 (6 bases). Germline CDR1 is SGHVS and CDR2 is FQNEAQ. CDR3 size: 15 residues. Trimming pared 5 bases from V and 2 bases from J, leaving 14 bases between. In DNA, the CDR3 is TGTGCCAGCAGCCCAGAAAGCGGGTTCACAGATACGCAGTATTTT. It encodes CASSPESGFTDTQYF. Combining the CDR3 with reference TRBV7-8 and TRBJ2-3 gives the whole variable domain GAGVSQSPRYKVAKRGQDVALRCDPISGHVSLFWYQQALGQGPEFLTYFQNEAQLDKSGLPSDRFFAERPEGSVSTLKIQRTQQEDSAVYLCASSPESGFTDTQYFGPGTRLTVL.

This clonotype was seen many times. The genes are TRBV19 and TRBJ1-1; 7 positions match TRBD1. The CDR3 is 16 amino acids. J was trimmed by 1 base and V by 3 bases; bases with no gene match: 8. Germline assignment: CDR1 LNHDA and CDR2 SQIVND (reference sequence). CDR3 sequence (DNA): TGTGCCAGTAGTATGGGGACAGCGGATCCGAACACTGAAGCTTTCTTT. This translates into CASSMGTADPNTEAFF.

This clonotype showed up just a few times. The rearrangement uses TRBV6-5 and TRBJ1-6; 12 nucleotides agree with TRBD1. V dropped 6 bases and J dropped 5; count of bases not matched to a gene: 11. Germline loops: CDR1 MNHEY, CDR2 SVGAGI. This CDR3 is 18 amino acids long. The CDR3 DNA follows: TGTGCCAGCAGATACGGGACAGGGGGCAATTTTGATAATTCACCCCTCCACTTT. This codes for CASRYGTGGNFDNSPLHF.

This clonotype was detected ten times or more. The CDR3 nucleotides are TGTGCCAGCAGCTCGGGGACTAGCGTGTACAATGAGCAGTTCTTC. Protein sequence: CASSSGTSVYNEQFF. This chain connects TRBV7-3 to TRBJ2-1; TRBD2 agrees at 10 bases. V shed 4 bases and J 4 bases; nucleotides not matched to a gene: 4. The CDR3 extends over 15 amino acids. CDR1 SGHTA and CDR2 FQGTGA come from the germline V gene.

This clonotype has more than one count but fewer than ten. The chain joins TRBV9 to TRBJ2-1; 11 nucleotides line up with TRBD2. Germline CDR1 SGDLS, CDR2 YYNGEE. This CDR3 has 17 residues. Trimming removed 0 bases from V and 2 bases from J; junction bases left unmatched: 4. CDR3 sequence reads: CASSVVASGGPYNEQFF. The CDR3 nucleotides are TGTGCCAGCAGCGTAGTGGCTAGCGGGGGGCCCTACAATGAGCAGTTCTTC.

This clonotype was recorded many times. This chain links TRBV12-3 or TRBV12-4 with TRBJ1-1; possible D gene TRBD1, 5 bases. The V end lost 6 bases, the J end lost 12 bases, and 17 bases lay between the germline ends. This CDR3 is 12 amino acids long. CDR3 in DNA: TGTGCCAGCAGCCTCCAGGGTTACAGCACTTTCTTT. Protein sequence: CASSLQGYSTFF.

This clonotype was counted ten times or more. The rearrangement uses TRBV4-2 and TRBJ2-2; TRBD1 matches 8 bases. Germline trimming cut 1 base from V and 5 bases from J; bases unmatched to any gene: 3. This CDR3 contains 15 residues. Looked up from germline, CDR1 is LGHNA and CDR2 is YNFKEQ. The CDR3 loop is CASSQGQGRTGELFF. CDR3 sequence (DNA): TGTGCCAGCAGCCAAGGACAGGGGAGAACCGGGGAGCTGTTTTTT.

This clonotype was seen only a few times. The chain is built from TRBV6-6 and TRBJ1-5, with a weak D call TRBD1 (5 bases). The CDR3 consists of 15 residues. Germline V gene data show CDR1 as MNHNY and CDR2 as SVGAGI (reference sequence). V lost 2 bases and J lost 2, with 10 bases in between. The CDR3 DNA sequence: TGTGCCAGCAGTTACGATTGGGGGGGCAATCAGCCCCAGCATTTT. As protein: CASSYDWGGNQPQHF.